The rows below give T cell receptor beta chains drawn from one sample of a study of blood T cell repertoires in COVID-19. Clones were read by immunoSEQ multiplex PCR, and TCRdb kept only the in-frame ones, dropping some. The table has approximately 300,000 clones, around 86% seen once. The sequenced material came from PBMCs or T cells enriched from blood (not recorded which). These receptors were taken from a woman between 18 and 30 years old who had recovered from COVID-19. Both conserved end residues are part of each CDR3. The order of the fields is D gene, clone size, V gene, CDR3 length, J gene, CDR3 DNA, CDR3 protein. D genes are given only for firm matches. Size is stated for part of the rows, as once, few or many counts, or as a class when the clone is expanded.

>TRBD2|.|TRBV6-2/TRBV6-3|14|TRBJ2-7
TGTGCCAGCAGTTACGGCGGGGGATTTTACGAGCAGTACTTC
CASSYGGGFYEQYF
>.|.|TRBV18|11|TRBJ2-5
TGTGCCAGCTCAGAGCAAGAGACCCAGTACTTC
CASSEQETQYF
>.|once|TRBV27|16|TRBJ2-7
TGTGCCAGCAGCCTAATTTTGGGGACTCCTACCTACGAGCAGTACTTC
CASSLILGTPTYEQYF
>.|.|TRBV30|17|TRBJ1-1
TGTGCCTGGAGTGTACCCTGGTTTAGGGAGAGGAACACTGAAGCTTTCTTT
CAWSVPWFRERNTEAFF
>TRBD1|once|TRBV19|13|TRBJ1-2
TGTGCCAGTAGTACCGACAGGGGGCATGGCTACACCTTC
CASSTDRGHGYTF
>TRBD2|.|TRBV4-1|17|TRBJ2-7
TGCGCCAGCAGCCAAGATTCTGGAAGCGGGAGGGCCGCCGAGCAGTACTTC
CASSQDSGSGRAAEQYF
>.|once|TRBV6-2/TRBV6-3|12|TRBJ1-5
TGTGCCAGCAGTCAGAGGGATCAGCCCCAGCATTTT
CASSQRDQPQHF
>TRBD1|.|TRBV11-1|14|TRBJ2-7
TGTGCCAGCAGCCCTAGGACAGGCTCCTACGAGCAGTACTTC
CASSPRTGSYEQYF
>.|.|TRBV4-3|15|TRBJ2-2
TGCGCCAGCAGCCAAGGACAGACGGAGACCGGGGAGCTGTTTTTT
CASSQGQTETGELFF
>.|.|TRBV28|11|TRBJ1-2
TGTGCCAGCAGTTCGTCCTATGGCTACACCTTC
CASSSSYGYTF
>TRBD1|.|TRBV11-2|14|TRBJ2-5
TGTGCCAGCAGCTTCCAGGACAGGGCCGAGACCCAGTACTTC
CASSFQDRAETQYF
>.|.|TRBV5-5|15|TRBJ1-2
TGTGCCAGCAGCTCAACGTCCACCAGGTTCTATGGCTACACCTTC
CASSSTSTRFYGYTF
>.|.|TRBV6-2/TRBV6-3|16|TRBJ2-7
TGTGCCAGCAGTTACTCAAGCGCTGCGTCCTCCTACGAGCAGTACTTC
CASSYSSAASSYEQYF
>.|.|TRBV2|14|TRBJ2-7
TGTGCCAGCGTGGGGGCAGGGGGGAGGTACGAGCAGTACTTC
CASVGAGGRYEQYF
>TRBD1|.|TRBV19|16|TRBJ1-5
TGTGCCAGTAGTACCCTTTCCGGGACAGGTAATCAGCCCCAGCATTTT
CASSTLSGTGNQPQHF
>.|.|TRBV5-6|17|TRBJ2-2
TGTGCCAGCGCCCGAGCGTGGGGGGGCGCGAACACCGGGGAGCTGTTTTTT
CASARAWGGANTGELFF
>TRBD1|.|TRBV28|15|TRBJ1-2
TGTGCCAGCAGTTTTTCTGGACAGGGGAGCTATGGCTACACCTTC
CASSFSGQGSYGYTF